This T cell receptor beta chain was documented in a study of OX40 agonist ivuxolimab in advanced cancers. Study as a whole: Participants, 65% to 85% male, averaged around 60 years of age, ranging from roughly 20 to 85.

The CDR3 consists of 19 residues. Germline CDR1 and CDR2: SEHNR and FQNEAQ (reference sequence). V was clipped by 5 bases and J by 4 bases, with 30 bases between them. Generated by immunoSEQ multiplex PCR, the TCRdb table keeps only in-frame clones and is missing some. The top ten clones hold 1.5% to 2% of a sample with some 77,000 clones, around 91% of them seen once. The investigators sampled blood at baseline, at cycle 4 day 1, and at cycle 7 day 1. The rearrangement uses TRBV7-9 and TRBJ2-7; D may be TRBD1 or TRBD2 (5 bases each). This clonotype was sampled from an adult with an advanced solid tumor such as melanoma, head and neck, liver or kidney cancer. The source material was CD4+ or CD8+ T cells sorted from blood, sampled in a trial of the OX40 agonist ivuxolimab. The DNA for the CDR3 is TGTGCCAGCAGCGCGTCTACCGGGACGGCTTTTTCGTATGGGTACGAGCAGTACTTC. Translating gives CASSASTGTAFSYGYEQYF.